Below, 21 T cell receptor beta chains from the same sample are listed, as sequenced in a study of blood T cell repertoires in COVID-19. Produced via immunoSEQ multiplex PCR; TCRdb's table is partial and in-frame only. This table holds 60,000 or so clones, 78% found once. Sample: peripheral blood. The source of these receptors is a human donor in a cohort sampled during active COVID-19.

This chain connects TRBV15 to TRBJ2-7; D is possibly TRBD1 (5 bases). V was shortened by 0 bases and J by 6 bases, with 15 bases between the two germline ends. The CDR3 contains 15 residues. In germline, CDR1 is LNHNV, CDR2 YYDKDF (reference sequence). The CDR3 is CATSREGQGRGEQYF. The CDR3 DNA sequence: TGTGCCACCAGCAGAGAAGGTCAGGGCCGTGGCGAGCAGTACTTC.

The chain uses TRBV14 and TRBJ2-7, with D possibly being TRBD1 (6 bases). The germline V gene encodes CDR1 SGHDN and CDR2 FVKESK. V was cut by 0 bases and J by 3 bases, with 12 bases left in between. The CDR3 is 15 amino acids. CDR3 coding DNA: TGTGCCAGCAGCCAAGAGTCAGGGGCTGTCTACGAGCAGTACTTC. Amino acid sequence: CASSQESGAVYEQYF. The full variable domain, its missing parts supplied by reference TRBV14 and TRBJ2-7, is EAGVTQFPSHSVIEKGQTVTLRCDPISGHDNLYWYRRVMGKEIKFLLHFVKESKQDESGMPNNRFLAERTGGTYSTLKVQPAELEDSGVYFCASSQESGAVYEQYFGPGTRLTVT.

The chain combines TRBV2 with TRBJ2-2; the match to TRBD2 covers 14 bases. The CDR3 is 15 amino acids. In germline, CDR1 is SNHLY, CDR2 FYNNEI. With 3 bases clipped from V and 7 bases from J, the junction kept 1 base outside the gene matches. The CDR3 region is CASSDGLAGGGELFF. For the CDR3, the DNA is TGTGCCAGCAGTGACGGACTAGCGGGAGGCGGGGAGCTGTTTTTT. The variable domain in full, with the rest retrieved from reference TRBV2 and TRBJ2-2, is EPEVTQTPSHQVTQMGQEVILRCVPISNHLYFYWYRQILGQKVEFLVSFYNNEISEKSEIFDDQFSVERPDGSNFTLKIRSTKLEDSAMYFCASSDGLAGGGELFFGEGSRLTVL.

This clone was seen more than once but under ten times. The rearrangement joins TRBV20-1 to TRBJ1-1, with D possibly being TRBD1 (5 bases). CDR3 size: 15 residues. Germline values: CDR1 DFQATT, CDR2 SNEGSKA (reference sequence). V gave up 3 bases and J gave up 1 base, with 15 bases separating them. CDR3 nucleotides: TGCAGTGCTAGTGGGGGAGGAATAGGGAACACTGAAGCTTTCTTT. Translated, it gives CSASGGGIGNTEAFF.

CDR3 region: CASAPSGREEKLFF. DNA for the CDR3: TGTGCCAGCGCCCCCTCAGGGAGGGAGGAAAAACTGTTTTTT. The gene calls are TRBV28 and TRBJ1-4, with TRBD1 as a possible D gene (5 bases). The CDR3 covers 14 residues. CDR1 is MDHEN and CDR2 is SYDVKM in the germline V gene. With 8 bases removed from V and 8 bases from J, the gap between germline ends came to 18 bases.

The chain couples TRBV27 to TRBJ1-5, with 7 bases lining up with TRBD1. Trimming took 5 bases from V and 6 from J; bases not matched to a gene: 7. Looked up from germline, CDR1 is MNHEY and CDR2 is SMNVEV (reference sequence). The CDR3 length is 14 residues. This CDR3 is CASSPQGIGQPQHF. The CDR3, as DNA: TGTGCCAGCAGTCCACAGGGGATCGGTCAGCCCCAGCATTTT.

This rearrangement joins TRBV5-4 to TRBJ1-1, with a possible D match to TRBD1 (6 bases). The V and J ends lost 0 bases and 7 bases respectively, with 16 bases between them. Germline V CDR1 and CDR2: SGHNT, YYREEE (reference sequence). The CDR3 runs to 15 residues. CDR3 in amino acids: CASSLVSGDFGEAFF. CDR3 in DNA: TGTGCCAGCAGCTTGGTGTCAGGGGATTTTGGTGAAGCTTTCTTT.

The chain carries TRBV12-5 and TRBJ1-4; 7 bases fit TRBD1. The J segment lost 8 bases and the V segment lost 10 bases, leaving 7 bases of the junction unmatched. Germline assignment: CDR1 LGHNT and CDR2 FRNRAP. There are 12 residues in the CDR3. The CDR3 DNA reads as TGTGCTACTCAGGGGGATGGCGAAAAACTGTTTTTT. Translation gives CATQGDGEKLFF.

The V call is TRBV6-5, the J call TRBJ2-3, with 8 bases that match TRBD1. The CDR3 extends over 15 amino acids. V dropped 6 bases and J dropped 0; count of bases not matched to a gene: 5. The germline gives CDR1 MNHEY, CDR2 SVGAGI. The CDR3 bases are TGTGCCAGCAGGAACCGGGACAGGAGCACAGATACGCAGTATTTT. Its translation: CASRNRDRSTDTQYF.

This chain joins TRBV29-1 and TRBJ2-1; 7 nucleotides agree with TRBD2. The germline gives CDR1 SQVTM, CDR2 ANQGSEA. The CDR3 totals 15 residues. The trim removed 4 bases at V and 10 bases at J, leaving 16 bases unmatched. In DNA, the CDR3 is TGCAGCGTTGGGATCCCGAGCGGGACTAAGGTCGAGCAGTTCTTC. The encoded protein is CSVGIPSGTKVEQFF.

The chain couples TRBV4-1 to TRBJ1-5; possible D gene TRBD1, 5 bases. V shed 1 base and J shed 2 bases, with 18 bases lying between them. The CDR3 totals 18 residues. Germline CDR1 is MGHRA and CDR2 is YSYEKL. The CDR3 sequence is CASSQGFGGAHGNQPQHF. The CDR3 nucleotides are TGCGCCAGCAGCCAAGGATTCGGGGGTGCCCATGGCAATCAGCCCCAGCATTTT.

This chain connects TRBV11-2 to TRBJ1-3; D gene uncertain. Per germline, CDR1 SGHAT and CDR2 FQNNGV. Trimming removed 4 bases from V and 4 bases from J, with 17 bases in between. This CDR3 comprises 16 residues. The CDR3 sequence: CASSSLVGVTGNTIYF. The CDR3 DNA is TGTGCCAGCAGCTCCTTAGTGGGCGTCACAGGAAACACCATATATTTT.

This clone appeared a few times. The rearrangement links TRBV6-6 to TRBJ1-5; 8 bases are a match to TRBD1. The CDR3 extends over 14 amino acids. Germline CDR1 MNHNY, CDR2 SVGAGI (reference sequence). The J segment lost 4 bases and the V segment lost 10 bases, leaving 9 bases of the junction unmatched. The CDR3 DNA is TGTGCCACCTCGACAGGGGCAATTAATCAGCCCCAGCATTTT. It codes for CATSTGAINQPQHF.

The chain has TRBV3-1 (or the pseudogene TRBV3-2) and TRBJ1-6, with D maybe TRBD1 (6 bases). The CDR3 has 20 residues. V was cut by 0 bases and J by 0 bases, with 18 bases left in between. Germline assignment: CDR1 LGHDT and CDR2 YNNKEL (reference sequence). CDR3 amino acids: CASSQDYRQGRSSYNSPLHF. The DNA for the CDR3 is TGTGCCAGCAGCCAAGATTATAGGCAGGGGCGAAGCTCCTATAATTCACCCCTCCACTTT.

V usage is TRBV7-9 and J usage is TRBJ2-7; no definite D call. The germline gives CDR1 SEHNR, CDR2 FQNEAQ (reference sequence). This CDR3 contains 13 residues. V was pared by 1 base and J by 6 bases, with 10 bases between. This CDR3 reads CASSLERSSEQYF. Written as DNA, the CDR3 is TGTGCCAGCAGCTTAGAGAGGTCTAGCGAGCAGTACTTC.

This clone was observed a few times. The genes are TRBV6-6 and TRBJ1-4, with D possibly TRBD1 on 5 matching bases. The V and J ends lost 4 bases and 14 bases respectively, with 23 bases between them. The CDR3 length is 15 residues. Germline V gene data show CDR1 as MNHNY and CDR2 as SVGAGI (reference sequence). CDR3 sequence (DNA): TGTGCCAGCAGTTTCCCCGGGACTGGGGAAAATTTGCTGTTTTTT. This codes for CASSFPGTGENLLFF.

The rearrangement uses TRBV13 and TRBJ2-7; D not resolved. CDR1 is PRHDT and CDR2 is FYEKMQ in the germline V gene (reference sequence). The CDR3 is 10 amino acids. Between the trimmed V and J ends, which lost 5 bases and 4 bases, there was a span of 3 bases. This chain's CDR3 is CASSRYEQYF. DNA of the CDR3: TGTGCCAGCAGCCGTTACGAGCAGTACTTC.

This clone was seen a handful of times. The V gene is TRBV27, the J gene TRBJ2-2; 8 nucleotides line up with TRBD2. Losses at the gene ends were 6 bases for V and 5 bases for J; bases not matched to a gene: 17. The CDR3 totals 18 residues. From germline, CDR1 is MNHEY and CDR2 SMNVEV (reference sequence). CDR3 sequence: CASRYSPNSASGTGELFF. DNA of the CDR3: TGTGCCAGCAGATATTCTCCTAATAGCGCTAGCGGGACCGGGGAGCTGTTTTTT.

The chain recombines TRBV7-8 with TRBJ2-1; 7 nucleotides match TRBD2. J lost 1 base, V lost 0 bases, and 3 bases had no gene match. Per germline, CDR1 SGHVS and CDR2 FQNEAQ. This CDR3 is built from 16 residues. CDR3 protein: CASSLALAASYNEQFF. Here the CDR3 DNA reads TGTGCCAGCAGCTTAGCCCTAGCGGCTTCCTACAATGAGCAGTTCTTC.

J is TRBJ1-5 and V is TRBV27; D gene unclear. The CDR3 consists of 14 residues. V was trimmed by 5 bases and J by 9 bases, leaving 17 bases between them. Germline V gene lookup returns CDR1 MNHEY and CDR2 SMNVEV (reference sequence). In DNA, the CDR3 is TGTGCCAGCAGTCCCGGTACGGACTCAGGGCCCCAGCATTTT. The encoded protein is CASSPGTDSGPQHF.

The chain recombines TRBV9 with TRBJ2-1, with 11 bases that match TRBD2. This CDR3 has 18 amino acids. Germline V gives CDR1 SGDLS, CDR2 YYNGEE. The trim removed 2 bases at V and 2 bases at J, leaving 9 bases unmatched. CDR3 protein: CASSVVAGGQGPYNEQFF. Here the CDR3 DNA reads TGTGCCAGCAGCGTCGTAGCGGGAGGGCAGGGCCCCTACAATGAGCAGTTCTTC. The whole variable domain, filled in from reference TRBV9 and TRBJ2-1, reads DSGVTQTPKHLITATGQRVTLRCSPRSGDLSVYWYQQSLDQGLQFLIQYYNGEERAKGNILERFSAQQFPDLHSELNLSSLELGDSALYFCASSVVAGGQGPYNEQFFGPGTRLTVL.